This T cell receptor (beta chain) was identified in a study of beta chain features in type 1 diabetes. Study outcomes and limitations: The similarity of naive, central memory and Treg TCRB repertoires appeared greater among patients than among healthy donors. TCRB CDR3 length was moderately but significantly reduced in all four CD4+ subsets of Type 1 diabetes patients. Among type 1 diabetes patients, VDJ junctions had fewer insertions and more deletions.

The purity of all sorted populations exceeded 98%. The study reverse transcribed the entire isolated RNA, so it sequenced expressed TCRB transcripts. Sequencing was performed with immunoSEQ multiplex PCR; in TCRdb, only in-frame clones are kept and a portion is missing. The sample has 640,000 or so clones; roughly 13% are singletons. This CDR3 is built from 18 residues. Germline CDR1 and CDR2: SGHRS and YFSETQ. V lost 3 bases and J lost 0; bases outside the gene matches: 5. Concerning this clone itself: Its antigen remains unidentified.

The origin of this receptor is a man aged 18 to 29 with type 1 diabetes. Sequenced: naive CD4+ T cells from blood. The rearrangement uses TRBV5-1 and TRBJ2-1; TRBD2 matches at 14 bases. CDR3 region: CASSSWTSGGSSYNEQFF. The DNA for the CDR3 is TGCGCCAGCAGCTCCTGGACTAGCGGGGGGAGCTCCTACAATGAGCAGTTCTTC.